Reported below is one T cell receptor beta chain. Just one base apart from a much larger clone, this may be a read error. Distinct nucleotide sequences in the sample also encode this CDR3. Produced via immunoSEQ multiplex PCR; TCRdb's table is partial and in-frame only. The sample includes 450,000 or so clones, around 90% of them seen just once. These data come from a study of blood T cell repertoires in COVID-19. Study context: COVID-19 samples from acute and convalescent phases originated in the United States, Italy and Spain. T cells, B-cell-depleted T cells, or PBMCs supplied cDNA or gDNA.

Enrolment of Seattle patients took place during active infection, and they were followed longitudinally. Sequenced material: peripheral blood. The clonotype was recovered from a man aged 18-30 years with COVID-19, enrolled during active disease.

CDR3 in DNA: TGTGCCAGCAGCTTAGTCGGTTACGAGCAGTACTTC. It encodes CASSLVGYEQYF. The chain uses TRBV7-9 and TRBJ2-7; D is undetermined. Germline CDR1 SEHNR, CDR2 FQNEAQ (reference sequence). The V end lost 1 base, the J end lost 4 bases, and 5 bases lay between the germline ends. The CDR3 sequence is 12 residues long.